This T cell receptor beta chain derives from a study of cytomegalovirus exposure and HLA in healthy donors. A remark on this clone: Its target is not known. One end of the junction does not line up with germline, which may come from a read error.

This CDR3 spans 14 amino acids. Germline values: CDR1 MNHNS, CDR2 SASEGT. Both 60 Vbeta primers and 13 Jbeta primers went into the PCR. The method was immunoSEQ multiplex PCR; TCRdb's version includes in-frame clones alone and lacks a portion of them. The profile covers some 120,000 clones, with around 86% appearing a single time and around 4% taken by the ten largest. Study-wide results and limits: Later analysis suggested most CMV-associated TCR beta chains were HLA-restricted. The likely explanation for a cluster of highly shared sequence variants was sequencing artifact. Trimming of TCR beta V- and J-genes showed a link, identified in a later analysis, to a missense DCLRE1C variant.

In nominal health when sampled, donors likely had unrecorded immune exposures nonetheless. The TCR originated in a woman in her thirties in good health and CMV-seronegative. The sample consisted of PBMCs. The V and J genes are TRBV6-1 and TRBJ1-5, with 8 bases lining up with TRBD1. The CDR3 DNA reads TGTGCCAGCAGGGAGACAGGGGTCTTCAGCGGATTGAATTTT. Translating it yields CASRETGVFSGLNF.